The next 17 T cell receptor beta chains were all read from a single sample in a study of cytomegalovirus exposure and HLA in healthy donors. The primer mix had 60 Vbeta and 13 Jbeta primers. Using immunoSEQ multiplex PCR, the repertoire was profiled, and TCRdb retains in-frame clones only, with some absent. The sample yields some 150,000 clones, 80% seen once. Sample: PBMCs. The origin of the receptors is a man in his thirties or forties in good health and CMV-seronegative.

This chain links TRBV19 with TRBJ2-1; D perhaps matches TRBD2 (5 bases). Germline loops: CDR1 LNHDA, CDR2 SQIVND (reference sequence). Trimming took off 6 bases at V and 2 bases at J, with 14 bases between the two ends. The CDR3 runs 15 residues. The CDR3 DNA is TGTGCCAGTAGCCTACTAGAGAATACCTACAATGAGCAGTTCTTC. As protein: CASSLLENTYNEQFF.

The chain is built from TRBV13 and TRBJ1-1; D ambiguous. CDR3 length: 13 residues. Germline V CDR1 and CDR2: PRHDT, FYEKMQ (reference sequence). The ends were cut back, 1 base at V and 4 bases at J, with 7 bases in the middle. In DNA, the CDR3 is TGTGCCAGCAGCTTAGTACGGAGCACTGAAGCTTTCTTT. Amino acid sequence: CASSLVRSTEAFF.

This chain uses TRBV27 with TRBJ2-7; 10 bases align to TRBD2. V lost 5 bases, J lost 7 bases, and 14 bases stayed unmatched. Germline-derived CDR1 and CDR2 are MNHEY and SMNVEV (reference sequence). This CDR3 has 16 residues. Here the CDR3 reads CASSQRGTSAPREQYF. The CDR3 bases are TGTGCCAGCAGTCAAAGGGGGACTAGCGCTCCTCGGGAGCAGTACTTC.

The rearrangement links TRBV7-9 to TRBJ1-2; unclear D gene. CDR1 and CDR2 from the germline V gene are SEHNR and FQNEAQ (reference sequence). This CDR3 has 14 residues. Trimming removed 1 base at V and 6 bases at J, with 12 bases between. The CDR3 loop is CASSLESVDNGYTF. The CDR3 DNA is TGTGCCAGCAGCTTAGAGTCGGTCGACAATGGCTACACCTTC.

The V and J genes are TRBV25-1 and TRBJ1-1; 8 bases are a match to TRBD1. Unmatched junction bases numbered 2, after V lost 5 bases and J lost 3 bases. The CDR3 is 13 amino acids. Germline CDR1 and CDR2: MGHDK and SYGVNS. The CDR3 reads CASSSTGDTEAFF. The DNA of the CDR3 is TGTGCCAGCAGTTCGACAGGGGACACTGAAGCTTTCTTT.

This chain connects TRBV27 to TRBJ2-2; D is uncertain. The V gene lost 3 bases and the J gene lost 2 bases, with 10 bases spanning the gap. Germline CDR1 MNHEY, CDR2 SMNVEV (reference sequence). There are 15 residues in the CDR3. CDR3 region: CASSFERFNTGELFF. The CDR3 DNA reads TGTGCCAGCAGTTTTGAGCGATTCAACACCGGGGAGCTGTTTTTT.

This clone was seen only a few times. The V and J genes are TRBV5-4 and TRBJ2-6, with D possibly matching TRBD2 (7 bases). This CDR3 spans 16 amino acids. With 4 bases removed from V and 0 bases from J, the gap between germline ends came to 11 bases. Germline values: CDR1 SGHNT, CDR2 YYREEE (reference sequence). CDR3 amino acids: CASSLGGASGANVLTF. The DNA for the CDR3 is TGTGCCAGCAGCCTAGGGGGGGCCTCTGGGGCCAACGTCCTGACTTTC.

The chain joins TRBV7-3 to TRBJ2-5; the D gene is possibly TRBD2 (5 bases). Germline lookup yields CDR1 SGHTA and CDR2 FQGTGA. V was clipped by 3 bases and J by 5 bases, with 16 bases between them. CDR3 length: 15 residues. The CDR3 DNA reads TGTGCCAGCAGCTTCTTGCCCGGGAAAGAGGAGACCCAGTACTTC. Translating gives CASSFLPGKEETQYF.

This clone appeared a single time. This chain links TRBV15 with TRBJ1-2; D unclear. This CDR3 comprises 16 residues. Germline V CDR1 and CDR2: LNHNV, YYDKDF (reference sequence). Trimming removed 0 bases from V and 7 bases from J, with 18 bases in between. CDR3 sequence (DNA): TGTGCCACCAGCAGAGACTCCGGGAGTCAGGCTGGTGGCTACACCTTC. Encoded protein: CATSRDSGSQAGGYTF.

V gene TRBV11-2 combines with J gene TRBJ2-3; TRBD2 matches 11 bases. CDR1 is SGHAT and CDR2 is FQNNGV in the germline V gene. The V and J ends lost 5 bases and 3 bases, in that order; junction bases with no gene match: 4. The length of the CDR3 is 15 residues. CDR3 DNA: TGTGCCAGCAGCGTCACTAGCGGGAGAACAGATACGCAGTATTTT. Residues: CASSVTSGRTDTQYF.

V gene TRBV7-8 combines with J gene TRBJ2-7; the match to TRBD2 covers 13 bases. Germline CDR1 and CDR2: SGHVS and FQNEAQ. Trimming cost V 0 bases and J 4 bases; bases outside gene matches: 6. The CDR3 runs 17 residues. The CDR3 coding sequence is TGTGCCAGCAGCTTAGCGCGAACTAGCGGGGGGGAATACGAGCAGTACTTC. This codes for CASSLARTSGGEYEQYF.

This rearrangement joins TRBV30 to TRBJ1-5; D might be TRBD1 (5 bases). The CDR3 is 13 amino acids. Looked up from germline, CDR1 is GTSNPN and CDR2 is SVGIG (reference sequence). V was cut by 2 bases and J by 5 bases, with 10 bases left in between. DNA for the CDR3: TGTGCCTGGAGTCAGGGTTCCGATCAGCCCCAGCATTTT. Protein: CAWSQGSDQPQHF.

This chain connects TRBV7-9 to TRBJ1-6, with TRBD1 matching 7 bases. Germline V gene data show CDR1 as SEHNR and CDR2 as FQNEAQ (reference sequence). The V gene end was trimmed by 5 bases and the J gene end by 7 bases; junction bases not matched to a gene: 5. This CDR3 comprises 14 residues. Written as DNA, the CDR3 is TGTGCCAGCAGCCGAGGAGGGGGCAATTCACCCCTCCACTTT. Amino acids: CASSRGGGNSPLHF.

V usage is TRBV27 and J usage is TRBJ2-3; tentative D call: TRBD1 (5 bases). CDR3 size: 14 residues. The germline gives CDR1 MNHEY, CDR2 SMNVEV (reference sequence). The V and J ends lost 7 bases and 3 bases respectively, with 14 bases between them. The CDR3 coding sequence is TGTGCCAGCACGCTGGACATGAGTACAGATACGCAGTATTTT. Amino acids: CASTLDMSTDTQYF.

CDR3 sequence (DNA): TGTGCCAGCAGTGATTGGGGACAGGGGAACACCGGGGAGCTGTTTTTT. It translates to CASSDWGQGNTGELFF. The gene calls are TRBV6-1 and TRBJ2-2; 9 nucleotides line up with TRBD1. CDR3 length: 16 amino acids. Per the germline V gene, CDR1 is MNHNS and CDR2 is SASEGT. Losses at the gene ends were 3 bases for V and 1 base for J; bases not matched to a gene: 3.

The chain joins TRBV5-6 to TRBJ2-7; 12 positions agree with TRBD2. The CDR3 extends over 18 amino acids. CDR1 and CDR2 from the germline V gene are SGHDT and YYEEEE. The trim removed 1 base at V and 2 bases at J, leaving 10 bases unmatched. The CDR3 loop is CASSLRLAGALGTYEQYF. DNA for the CDR3: TGTGCCAGCAGCTTGAGACTAGCGGGAGCCTTGGGGACCTACGAGCAGTACTTC.

This chain uses TRBV2 with TRBJ2-7, with 9 bases matching TRBD1. The CDR3 is made up of 14 amino acids. The trim removed 10 bases at V and 0 bases at J, leaving 7 bases unmatched. From germline, CDR1 is SNHLY and CDR2 FYNNEI. CDR3 protein: CATVTGGPSYEQYF. In DNA form, the CDR3 reads TGTGCCACCGTTACAGGGGGCCCCTCCTACGAGCAGTACTTC.